Shown below are 15 T cell receptor beta chains from a single sample sequenced in a study of blood T cell repertoires in COVID-19. The protocol was immunoSEQ multiplex PCR, while the TCRdb copy is restricted to in-frame clones and leaves out a portion. This table holds 200,000 or so clones, around 81% found once. The specimen sequenced was PBMCs or T cells enriched from blood (not recorded which). These receptors all come from a woman between 35 and 50 years old with acute COVID-19.

The genes are TRBV6-5 and TRBJ2-2, with D possibly TRBD1 on 5 matching bases. V lost 5 bases to trimming and J lost 7 bases, with 14 bases between them. CDR1 and CDR2 (germline): MNHEY, SVGAGI. The CDR3 sequence is 14 residues long. DNA of the CDR3: TGTGCCAGCAGTCCAGGGTGGAAGGACGGGGAGCTGTTTTTT. Encoded protein: CASSPGWKDGELFF.

This clone appeared once. The chain has TRBV30 and TRBJ2-5, with TRBD2 matching over 10 bases. This CDR3 region has 12 residues. Germline V gene data show CDR1 as GTSNPN and CDR2 as SVGIG (reference sequence). The V gene end was trimmed by 7 bases and the J gene end by 5 bases; junction bases not matched to a gene: 4. The CDR3 bases are TGTGCCTCTCCAGCGGGAGGGGAGACCCAGTACTTC. This encodes CASPAGGETQYF.

This clone was observed a single time. The chain joins TRBV7-3 to TRBJ2-3; 9 nucleotides match TRBD2. The J segment lost 1 base and the V segment lost 8 bases, leaving 4 bases of the junction unmatched. The CDR3 totals 14 residues. Germline CDR1 and CDR2: SGHTA and FQGTGA. CDR3 nucleotides: TGTGCCAGCGGGAAGCGGGGGGGCACAGATACGCAGTATTTT. Its translation: CASGKRGGTDTQYF.

The rearrangement joins TRBV7-2 to TRBJ1-3, with D possibly being TRBD1 (6 bases). Per germline, CDR1 SGHTA and CDR2 FQGNSA. V gave up 5 bases and J gave up 4 bases, with 12 bases separating them. The length of the CDR3 is 14 residues. Here the CDR3 reads CASSGGASGNTIYF. In nucleotides, the CDR3 is TGTGCCAGCAGCGGGGGGGCGTCCGGAAACACCATATATTTT.

This clone has more than one count but fewer than ten. The chain recombines TRBV3-1 (or the pseudogene TRBV3-2) with TRBJ1-4, with 7 bases identical to TRBD1. Unmatched junction bases numbered 6, after V lost 0 bases and J lost 8 bases. Germline CDR1 LGHDT, CDR2 YNNKEL (reference sequence). The CDR3 has 15 amino acids. CDR3 bases: TGTGCCAGCAGCCAAGACGCAGGGGGGAACGAAAAACTGTTTTTT. Protein product: CASSQDAGGNEKLFF.

This chain links TRBV6-2 or TRBV6-3 with TRBJ2-1; D gene unclear. With 2 bases removed from V and 8 bases from J, the gap between germline ends came to 4 bases. Germline V gene data show CDR1 as MNHEY and CDR2 as SVGEGT. CDR3 length: 11 amino acids. This CDR3 is CASSYPDEQFF. CDR3 coding DNA: TGTGCCAGCAGTTACCCGGATGAGCAGTTCTTC.

This sequence joins TRBV5-4 and TRBJ2-6, with 7 bases that match TRBD1. Germline V gene data show CDR1 as SGHNT and CDR2 as YYREEE (reference sequence). The V segment lost 5 bases and the J segment 3 bases; nucleotides outside the gene matches: 5. CDR3 length: 15 amino acids. CDR3 DNA sequence: TGTGCCAGCAGGTACGACAGGGTTGGGGCCAACGTCCTGACTTTC. Translated: CASRYDRVGANVLTF.

CDR3 loop: CASTGGSSYNEQFF. As DNA, the CDR3 is TGTGCCAGCACTGGAGGGAGCTCCTACAATGAGCAGTTCTTC. The V call is TRBV7-9, the J call TRBJ2-1; a weak D match, TRBD2 (6 bases). Germline V gene lookup returns CDR1 SEHNR and CDR2 FQNEAQ (reference sequence). The CDR3 extends over 14 amino acids. Trimming left V 7 bases short and J 0 bases short, with 10 bases between.

This clone was counted between two and nine times. This chain links TRBV9 with TRBJ2-2; 11 bases agree with TRBD2. Germline V gives CDR1 SGDLS, CDR2 YYNGEE. The CDR3 covers 16 residues. The J segment lost 2 bases and the V segment lost 5 bases, leaving 5 bases of the junction unmatched. The CDR3 region is CASRDRLAGNTGELFF. CDR3 nucleotides: TGTGCCAGCAGAGACAGACTAGCGGGAAACACCGGGGAGCTGTTTTTT. Based on the CDR3 plus reference TRBV9 and TRBJ2-2, the full variable domain is DSGVTQTPKHLITATGQRVTLRCSPRSGDLSVYWYQQSLDQGLQFLIQYYNGEERAKGNILERFSAQQFPDLHSELNLSSLELGDSALYFCASRDRLAGNTGELFFGEGSRLTVL.

This chain connects TRBV6-1 to TRBJ1-6, with 10 nucleotides matching TRBD1. The CDR3 is 16 residues long. The trim removed 1 base at V and 9 bases at J, leaving 6 bases unmatched. Germline lookup yields CDR1 MNHNS and CDR2 SASEGT. The CDR3 here is CASSEVSDRGASPLHF. CDR3 DNA sequence: TGTGCCAGCAGTGAAGTCTCGGACAGGGGGGCTTCACCCCTCCACTTT.

The V gene is TRBV4-1, the J gene TRBJ1-3; D possibly corresponds to TRBD1 (5 bases). CDR1 MGHRA and CDR2 YSYEKL come from the germline V gene. This CDR3 region has 16 residues. V shed 4 bases and J shed 0 bases, with 13 bases lying between them. CDR3 DNA sequence: TGCGCCAGCAGCCCTCGTACAGGTAGCTCTGGAAACACCATATATTTT. This encodes CASSPRTGSSGNTIYF.

V is TRBV6-5 and J is TRBJ2-1; no clear D gene. This CDR3 is built from 13 residues. Trimming left V 6 bases short and J 2 bases short, with 8 bases between. The V gene's germline CDR1 is MNHEY and CDR2 SVGAGI. DNA of the CDR3: TGTGCCAGCAGCCTACTTACCTACAATGAGCAGTTCTTC. Its protein product is CASSLLTYNEQFF.

This clone was counted between two and nine times. The V and J genes are TRBV7-2 and TRBJ2-7, with TRBD2 matching 7 bases. V lost 4 bases to trimming and J lost 3 bases; unmatched junction nucleotides: 21. This CDR3 is built from 19 residues. Germline-derived CDR1 and CDR2 are SGHTA and FQGNSA. The CDR3 DNA follows: TGTGCCAGCAGCTGGGGGGTAGGGGCGGGAGTTAGAAATAGCTACGAGCAGTACTTC. Protein: CASSWGVGAGVRNSYEQYF.

This clone was detected only a few times. The chain combines TRBV27 with TRBJ2-1; the match to TRBD1 covers 7 bases. Trimming at V came to 6 bases and at J to 3 bases, leaving 2 bases not matched to a gene. The CDR3 extends over 13 amino acids. Germline V gene sequence: CDR1 MNHEY, CDR2 SMNVEV (reference sequence). CDR3 loop: CASRGTDYNEQFF. The CDR3 nucleotides are TGTGCCAGCAGGGGGACAGACTACAATGAGCAGTTCTTC.

V gene TRBV6-1 combines with J gene TRBJ1-2; the D gene is possibly TRBD1 (6 bases). Germline loops: CDR1 MNHNS, CDR2 SASEGT. V shed 1 base and J shed 2 bases, with 14 bases lying between them. The CDR3 is made up of 16 amino acids. The DNA for the CDR3 is TGTGCCAGCAGTGAAGTGTGGGACAAGGGAAACTATGGCTACACCTTC. The encoded protein is CASSEVWDKGNYGYTF.